This TCR beta chain derives from a study of Graves' ophthalmopathy and Graves' hyperthyroidism. Points from the study as a whole: The model flagged ophthalmopathy progression at approximately 70% sensitivity and about 72% specificity.

RNA transcripts were the template, and TCR beta CDR3 regions were amplified from them. Second-round multiplex PCR came after first-round RT-PCR with HTBI primers. Using its own MiXCR run on the multiplex PCR reads, TCRdb lists one record per CDR3 protein. The table records 650,000 to 900,000 distinct CDR3 sequences, roughly 40% of them present only once. The PBMCs had their origin in around 9.1 ml of fresh peripheral blood. Trimming took 6 bases from V and 7 from J, leaving 19 bases between them. Germline assignment: CDR1 SGHAT and CDR2 FQNNGV. The CDR3 consists of 14 residues. About this clonotype: The antigen remains unidentified.

V usage is TRBV11-2 and J usage is TRBJ2-7; no firm D call. The TCR was taken from an adult man with Graves' ophthalmopathy. The material sequenced was peripheral blood. The CDR3 region is CASSPQAGRGEQYF. CDR3 coding DNA: TGTGCCAGCAGTCCCCAAGCAGGCCGCGGTGAGCAGTACTTC.